The rows below give T cell receptor beta chains drawn from one sample of a study of T cells expressing NK-cell markers. TCRdb reprocessed the 5' RACE reads and stores each CDR3 protein as one record, lacking DNA. This table lists roughly 430,000 distinct CDR3 sequences. Sequences were obtained from blood T cells: a sorted CD56 or NKG2C T cell subset, CD4+ or CD8+ T cells, or bulk PBMC T cells (not recorded which). The receptors here all came from a woman aged 18 to 75 in good health. Both conserved end residues are part of each CDR3.

j_call | v_call | cdr3_aa
TRBJ1-5 | TRBV6-5 | CASSDSSANQPQHF
TRBJ2-2 | TRBV12-3/TRBV12-4 | CASSPPGLYTGELFF
TRBJ2-7 | TRBV20-1 | CSAVAGGTYEQYF
TRBJ2-1 | TRBV20-1 | CSAGRGGSYNEQFF
TRBJ2-6 | TRBV5-1 | CASSHAPQAGANVLTF
TRBJ1-2 | TRBV12-3/TRBV12-4 | CASSYDRSANYGYTF
TRBJ2-4 | TRBV30 | CAWSVLEGVAKNIQYF
TRBJ2-5 | TRBV4-3 | CASSQGTGGFFETQYF
TRBJ2-7 | TRBV4-3 | CASSQTGTRGIYEQYF
TRBJ1-1 | TRBV12-3/TRBV12-4 | CASSLRGQARRAFF
TRBJ1-3 | TRBV20-1 | CSARFYRASGNTIYF
TRBJ2-5 | TRBV7-2 | CASSSRTGPEETQYF
TRBJ2-5 | TRBV6-1 | CASLNWGGNGETQYF
TRBJ2-5 | TRBV21-1 | CASSLRREDLGETQYF
TRBJ2-1 | TRBV5-1 | CASSLGQTSGSWGEQFF
TRBJ1-1 | TRBV6-1 | CASRRDGKMNTEAFF
TRBJ2-7 | TRBV6-5 | CASSYGRSISYEQYF
TRBJ2-7 | TRBV29-1 | CSGRSGTGAYEQYF
TRBJ2-2 | TRBV7-2 | CASSLALDRGPTGELFF
TRBJ1-1 | TRBV2 | CASSVSYERTGSDTEAFF
TRBJ2-6 | TRBV7-7 | CASSSRTGITSGANVLTF
TRBJ1-2 | TRBV10-3 | CATNREANYGYTF
TRBJ1-3 | TRBV6-5 | CASSYSGGAGNTIYF
TRBJ1-5 | TRBV5-4 | CASSPGEGSNQPQHF
TRBJ1-1 | TRBV19 | CASSIWGAKAFF
TRBJ2-7 | TRBV7-9 | CASSLVRLPYEQYF
TRBJ1-5 | TRBV2 | CASSVQSVNNQPQHF